This T cell receptor beta chain is drawn from a study of cytomegalovirus exposure and HLA in healthy donors. PCR used 60 Vbeta primers and 13 Jbeta primers. Clones were read by immunoSEQ multiplex PCR, and TCRdb kept only the in-frame ones, dropping some. The sample consists of about 180,000 clones, more than 65% of them appearing once. Notes on this clone: The antigen is not known.

CDR1 LGHNA and CDR2 YSLEER come from the germline V gene. V shed 0 bases and J 5 bases; nucleotides not matched to a gene: 14. This CDR3 has 19 amino acids. The study's findings and limits: It was reported that TCR beta sequences correctly inferred the HLA-A and HLA-B alleles for most subjects. Later, TCR association rates were found to vary by HLA locus, highest for DRB1 and lowest for HLA-C. Exclusion as indistinguishable affected some V segments, including TRBV6-2 and TRBV6-3.

J is TRBJ2-2 and V is TRBV4-3, with TRBD2 matching 8 bases. The clonotype was recovered from a woman aged 45-60 years in good health and CMV-seronegative. Material for sequencing was PBMCs. CDR3 protein: CASSQEGGGRILGTGELFF. The CDR3 DNA follows: TGCGCCAGCAGCCAAGAAGGCGGGGGGCGAATTCTTGGGACCGGGGAGCTGTTTTTT.